Listed below are T cell receptor beta chains from one sample, sequenced in a study of T-cell memory formation after mild COVID-19. MiXCR was run by TCRdb on the 5' RACE reads, yielding one entry per CDR3 protein. This table has hundreds of thousands of distinct CDR3 sequences, 25% to 30% appearing once. Sequencing used PBMCs or a T cell subset sorted from them (not recorded which). The origin of the receptors is an adult woman who had mild COVID-19 (a few samples of this study predate the infection). Cell type and time point are not known. Each CDR3 is given with its conserved first and last residue.

>TRBV11-2
CASSLVLAGVYYEQYF
>TRBV15
CATSSLSYEQYF
>TRBV29-1
CSVNPGTGTYEQYF
>TRBV15
CATSRGGRYGYTF
>TRBV29-1
CSVDRLDTQYF
>TRBV5-1
CASSLEPRQGINYEQYF
>TRBV4-1
CASSSRTSGGGFKETQYF
>TRBV6-2/TRBV6-3
CASSGYRDSYNEQFF
>TRBV3-1
CASSQEASEGTDTQYF
>TRBV4-1
CASSHRLRPPDRFRMNTEAFF
>TRBV12-3/TRBV12-4
CASSTGVGYTF
>TRBV9
CASSVGEAGIYTQYF
>TRBV20-1
CSARDASYNEQFF
>TRBV5-1
CASSSGLRSTDTQYF
>TRBV12-3/TRBV12-4
CASRAGGPINEQYF
>TRBV12-3/TRBV12-4
CASKGGGNQPQHF
>TRBV20-1
CSARTWGTYNEQFF
>TRBV7-2
CASSLRTSAYNEQFF
>TRBV15
CATSLNREGPYNEQFF
>TRBV7-9
CASSLSGQGLDGYTF
>TRBV19
CASSEWMVGTYVLGSYEQYF
>TRBV6-2/TRBV6-3
CASSRTGGNEQYF
>TRBV9
CASSAGLATQYF
>TRBV24-1
CATSGVSGTGELFF
>TRBV6-2/TRBV6-3
CASSSPQGNEQFF
>TRBV12-3/TRBV12-4
CASSQRTSGRNEQYF
>TRBV5-1
CASSEGESTGELFF
>TRBV7-9
CASRRDQETQYF
>TRBV7-8
CASSLSRGQGYEQYF
>TRBV9
CASSVVSSGTYNEQFF
>TRBV4-2
CASRTISSTDTQYF
>TRBV5-5
CASSPMAGTAGETQYF
>TRBV18
CASSPQETSGGIYEQFF
>TRBV3-1
CASSQEGNIQYF
>TRBV19
CASSIDGVIGTASYEQYF
>TRBV7-2
CASSYRSSESTDTQYF
>TRBV5-1
CASARGGESGNTIYF
>TRBV20-1
CSARDPGGQAGELFF
>TRBV7-2
CASTTYLRTDTQYF
>TRBV5-1
CASGGGASTDTQYF
>TRBV13
CASSLEDRLEQFF
>TRBV2
CASSGDAGVTETQYF
>TRBV7-8
CASSSPGQSRTQYF
>TRBV5-1
CASSLGPGDEQYF
>TRBV19
CASSIGWTGLRTGELFF
>TRBV5-1
CASSLQGAPAPEAFF
>TRBV5-1
CASSQREILAGFEQYF
>TRBV20-1
CSAMQGGLNEKLFF
>TRBV20-1
CSARQNTGELFF
>TRBV5-6
CASSLMGEVGTDTQYF
>TRBV7-3
CASSLAGDLNEQFF
>TRBV18
CASSTTSGGETQYF
>TRBV6-6
CASSQERDRGGYTF
>TRBV7-8
CASSLAPRTSGDNEQFF
>TRBV19
CASSQTNSYEQYF
>TRBV6-5
CASRLLGEQFF
>TRBV2
CASSHHNKGNEQFF
>TRBV4-3
CASSHLSRLAGELKNIQYF
>TRBV7-2
CASSSLAGAYTGELFF
>TRBV7-9
CASSPAQGAGGEKLFF